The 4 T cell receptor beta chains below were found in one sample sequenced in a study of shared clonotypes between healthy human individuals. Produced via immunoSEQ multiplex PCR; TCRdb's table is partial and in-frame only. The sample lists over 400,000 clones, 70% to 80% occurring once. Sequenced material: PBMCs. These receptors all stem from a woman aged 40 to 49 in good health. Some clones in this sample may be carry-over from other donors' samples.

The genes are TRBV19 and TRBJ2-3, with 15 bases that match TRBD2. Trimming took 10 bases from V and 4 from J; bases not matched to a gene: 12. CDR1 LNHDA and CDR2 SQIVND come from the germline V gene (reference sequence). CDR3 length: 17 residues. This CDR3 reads CATSGLAGGWIPDTQYF. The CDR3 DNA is TGTGCCACCTCGGGACTAGCGGGAGGATGGATCCCAGATACGCAGTATTTT.

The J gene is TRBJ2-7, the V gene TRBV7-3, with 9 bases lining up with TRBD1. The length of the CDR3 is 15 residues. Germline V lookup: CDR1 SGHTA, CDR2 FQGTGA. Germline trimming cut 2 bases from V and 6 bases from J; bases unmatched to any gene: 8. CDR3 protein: CASSLPGQGKGEQYF. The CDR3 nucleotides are TGTGCCAGCAGCTTACCAGGACAGGGGAAAGGCGAGCAGTACTTC. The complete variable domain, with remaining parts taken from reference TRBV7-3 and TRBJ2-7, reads GAGVSQTPSNKVTEKGKYVELRCDPISGHTALYWYRQSLGQGPEFLIYFQGTGAADDSGLPNDRFFAVRPEGSVSTLKIQRTERGDSAVYLCASSLPGQGKGEQYFGPGTRLTVT.

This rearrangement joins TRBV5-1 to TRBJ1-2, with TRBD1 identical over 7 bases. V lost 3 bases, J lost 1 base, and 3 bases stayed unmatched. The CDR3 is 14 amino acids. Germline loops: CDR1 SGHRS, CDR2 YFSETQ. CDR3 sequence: CASSSGQSNYGYTF. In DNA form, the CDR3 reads TGCGCCAGCAGCTCGGGACAGAGTAACTATGGCTACACCTTC.

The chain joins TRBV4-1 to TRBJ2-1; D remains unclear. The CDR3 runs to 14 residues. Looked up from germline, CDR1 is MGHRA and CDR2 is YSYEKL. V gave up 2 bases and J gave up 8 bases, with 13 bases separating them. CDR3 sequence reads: CASSQLGPRDEQFF. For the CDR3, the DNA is TGCGCCAGCAGCCAACTCGGACCAAGGGATGAGCAGTTCTTC.